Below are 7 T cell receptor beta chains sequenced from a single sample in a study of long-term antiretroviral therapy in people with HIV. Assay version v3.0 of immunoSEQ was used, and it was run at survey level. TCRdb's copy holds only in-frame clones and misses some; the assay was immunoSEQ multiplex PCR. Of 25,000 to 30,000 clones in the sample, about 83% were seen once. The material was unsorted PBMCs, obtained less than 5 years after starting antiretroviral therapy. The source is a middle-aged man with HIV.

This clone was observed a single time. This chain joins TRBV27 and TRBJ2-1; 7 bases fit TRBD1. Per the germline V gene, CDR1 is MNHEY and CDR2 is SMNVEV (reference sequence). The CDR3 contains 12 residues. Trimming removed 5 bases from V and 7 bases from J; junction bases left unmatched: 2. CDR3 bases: TGTGCCAGCAGTCTGACAGGGAATGAGCAGTTCTTC. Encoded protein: CASSLTGNEQFF.

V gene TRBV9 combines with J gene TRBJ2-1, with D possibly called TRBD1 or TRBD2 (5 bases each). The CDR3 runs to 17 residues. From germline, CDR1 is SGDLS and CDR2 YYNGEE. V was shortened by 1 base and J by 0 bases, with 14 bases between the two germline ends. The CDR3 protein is CASSVQGATSSYNEQFF. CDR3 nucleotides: TGTGCCAGCAGCGTACAAGGGGCCACTAGCTCCTACAATGAGCAGTTCTTC.

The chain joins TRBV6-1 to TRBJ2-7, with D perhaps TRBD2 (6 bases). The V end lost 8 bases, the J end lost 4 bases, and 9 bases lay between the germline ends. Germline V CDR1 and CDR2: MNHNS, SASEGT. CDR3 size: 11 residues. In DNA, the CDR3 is TGTGCCAGCGGACGGGGGTACGAGCAGTACTTC. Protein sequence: CASGRGYEQYF.

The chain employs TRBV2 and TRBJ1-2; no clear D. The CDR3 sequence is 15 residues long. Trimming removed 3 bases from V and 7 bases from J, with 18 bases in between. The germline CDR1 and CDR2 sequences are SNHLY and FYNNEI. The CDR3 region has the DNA TGTGCCAGCAGTGACCCGACCATCGGAGGAGGTGGCTACACCTTC. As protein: CASSDPTIGGGGYTF.

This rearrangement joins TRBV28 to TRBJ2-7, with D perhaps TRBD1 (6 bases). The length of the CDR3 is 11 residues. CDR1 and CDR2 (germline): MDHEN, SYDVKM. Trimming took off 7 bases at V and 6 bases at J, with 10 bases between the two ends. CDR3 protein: CASTPGVEQYF. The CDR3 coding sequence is TGTGCCAGCACCCCAGGGGTCGAGCAGTACTTC.

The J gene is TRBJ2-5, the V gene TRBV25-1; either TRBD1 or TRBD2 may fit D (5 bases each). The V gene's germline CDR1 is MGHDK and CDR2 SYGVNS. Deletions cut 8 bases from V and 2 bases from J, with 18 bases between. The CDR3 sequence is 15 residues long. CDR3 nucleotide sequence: TGTGCCAGCTCGAAGACCCGGGACGCACAAGAGACCCAGTACTTC. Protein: CASSKTRDAQETQYF.

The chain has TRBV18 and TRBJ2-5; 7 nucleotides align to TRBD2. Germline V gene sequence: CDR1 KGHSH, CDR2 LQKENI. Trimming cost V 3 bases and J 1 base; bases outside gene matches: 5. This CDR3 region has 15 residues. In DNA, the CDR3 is TGTGCCAGCTCACCCTCCGGACTAGTCCAAGAGACCCAGTACTTC. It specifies CASSPSGLVQETQYF.